This is a list of T cell receptor beta chains from one sample in a study of blood T cell repertoires in COVID-19. Sequencing was performed with immunoSEQ multiplex PCR; in TCRdb, only in-frame clones are kept and a portion is missing. The sample has just over 250,000 clones; about 90% are singletons. Sequences were obtained from peripheral blood. The receptors stem from a woman aged 50 to 60 with acute or convalescent COVID-19. CDR3s leave out the opening cysteine and the closing phenylalanine or tryptophan. The order of the fields is J gene, V gene, D gene, CDR3 protein. A D gene is named only where the DNA matches it firmly.

j_call: TRBJ2-5; v_call: TRBV6-6; d_call: -; cdr3_aa: ASSSASAQETQY
j_call: TRBJ2-7; v_call: TRBV6-5; d_call: -; cdr3_aa: ASSLRTNSYEQY
j_call: TRBJ1-4; v_call: TRBV3-1/TRBV3-2; d_call: TRBD1; cdr3_aa: ASSRQGAGDEKLF
j_call: TRBJ2-5; v_call: TRBV5-6; d_call: -; cdr3_aa: ASSRVGGTQY
j_call: TRBJ2-1; v_call: TRBV9; d_call: TRBD2; cdr3_aa: ASSVVGLGGEQF
j_call: TRBJ2-7; v_call: TRBV20-1; d_call: -; cdr3_aa: SASPGAIYEQY
j_call: TRBJ1-2; v_call: TRBV2; d_call: TRBD1; cdr3_aa: ASSGQGVEGYT
j_call: TRBJ2-1; v_call: TRBV7-2; d_call: TRBD2; cdr3_aa: ASSLGGWREFENEQF
j_call: TRBJ1-2; v_call: TRBV28; d_call: -; cdr3_aa: ASSPGSSNGYT
j_call: TRBJ1-5; v_call: TRBV19; d_call: -; cdr3_aa: ASSIDLTRENQPQH
j_call: TRBJ2-7; v_call: TRBV9; d_call: TRBD1; cdr3_aa: ASSVATGGFYEQY